This T cell receptor beta chain was sequenced during a study of blood T cell repertoires in COVID-19. For the study at large: Italy, Spain and the United States were the sources of the convalescent and acute COVID-19 samples. PBMCs, B-cell-depleted T cells, or T cells provided the cDNA or gDNA that made up the material.

The sample holds a few counts of this clone. In the authors' methods: Estimated nucleated cell counts came from reference gene primer amplification. The data were produced by immunoSEQ multiplex PCR, yet TCRdb's version contains in-frame clones alone and is incomplete. Clonal size and the V and J genes are those of that table, whereas D and trimming came from the DNA. The sample yields fewer than 300,000 clones, roughly 90% seen once. Germline CDR1 is LNHNV and CDR2 is YYDKDF (reference sequence). The CDR3 spans 12 residues. Trimming removed 4 bases at V and 14 bases at J, with 12 bases between. The chain couples TRBV15 to TRBJ1-6; D unclear. The sequencing input was peripheral blood. The receptor was derived from a man aged 30 to 45 with acute or convalescent COVID-19. CDR3 coding DNA: TGTGCCACCAGCAAACAAGGAGGCACCCTCCACTTT. It yields the protein CATSKQGGTLHF.